One and the same sample provided the 6 T cell receptor beta chains below, sequenced in a study of blood T cell repertoires in COVID-19. Data came from immunoSEQ multiplex PCR; TCRdb stores just in-frame clones and leaves some out. The table includes some 33,000 clones, approximately 91% detected once. The sequencing input was peripheral blood. The source of these receptors is a human donor in a cohort sampled during active COVID-19.

The CDR3 DNA reads TGTGCCAGCAGCGAGGCTCTGACCCGGGGTGAAAAACTGTTTTTT. This gives the protein CASSEALTRGEKLFF. This chain uses TRBV6-6 with TRBJ1-4; D is unclear. Trimming took 6 bases from V and 7 from J, leaving 18 bases between them. The CDR3 length is 15 residues. Germline lookup yields CDR1 MNHNY and CDR2 SVGAGI (reference sequence).

V gene TRBV11-2 combines with J gene TRBJ1-3; 7 nucleotides agree with TRBD1. Germline V gene data show CDR1 as SGHAT and CDR2 as FQNNGV. J lost 2 bases, V lost 1 base, and 2 bases had no gene match. The CDR3 spans 15 residues. The CDR3 DNA reads TGTGCCAGCAGCTTAGCACAGGGGACTGGAAACACCATATATTTT. It specifies CASSLAQGTGNTIYF.

This clone was seen a single time. The J gene is TRBJ2-3, the V gene TRBV27; D remains unclear. Germline values: CDR1 MNHEY, CDR2 SMNVEV (reference sequence). The CDR3 runs 12 residues. Trimming took off 3 bases at V and 7 bases at J, with 8 bases between the two ends. The CDR3 bases are TGTGCCAGCAGTTTCGGAGCAAATACGCAGTATTTT. It is translated as CASSFGANTQYF.

The rearrangement uses TRBV4-3 and TRBJ2-3, with D possibly TRBD1 on 7 matching bases. CDR3 length: 19 residues. Germline V gene sequence: CDR1 LGHNA, CDR2 YSLEER. V gave up 1 base and J gave up 6 bases, with 26 bases separating them. CDR3 sequence reads: CASSQVGGRGRAKGDTQYF. The CDR3 DNA reads TGCGCCAGCAGCCAAGTCGGGGGTAGGGGGCGGGCCAAAGGGGATACGCAGTATTTT.

This chain connects TRBV5-1 to TRBJ2-1; D perhaps matches TRBD2 (6 bases). Germline V gene sequence: CDR1 SGHRS, CDR2 YFSETQ. The CDR3 is made up of 15 amino acids. V was clipped by 0 bases and J by 0 bases, with 7 bases between them. Here the CDR3 DNA reads TGCGCCAGCAGCTTGGTCGGGGGCTCCTACAATGAGCAGTTCTTC. It codes for CASSLVGGSYNEQFF.

The chain is built from TRBV25-1 and TRBJ1-4; D is uncertain. This CDR3 contains 17 residues. Germline V CDR1 and CDR2: MGHDK, SYGVNS. Deletions cut 1 base from V and 3 bases from J, with 15 bases between. In nucleotides, the CDR3 is TGTGCCAGCAGTGAATTGGGTGAATCCCTAGCTAATGAAAAACTGTTTTTT. This translates into CASSELGESLANEKLFF.